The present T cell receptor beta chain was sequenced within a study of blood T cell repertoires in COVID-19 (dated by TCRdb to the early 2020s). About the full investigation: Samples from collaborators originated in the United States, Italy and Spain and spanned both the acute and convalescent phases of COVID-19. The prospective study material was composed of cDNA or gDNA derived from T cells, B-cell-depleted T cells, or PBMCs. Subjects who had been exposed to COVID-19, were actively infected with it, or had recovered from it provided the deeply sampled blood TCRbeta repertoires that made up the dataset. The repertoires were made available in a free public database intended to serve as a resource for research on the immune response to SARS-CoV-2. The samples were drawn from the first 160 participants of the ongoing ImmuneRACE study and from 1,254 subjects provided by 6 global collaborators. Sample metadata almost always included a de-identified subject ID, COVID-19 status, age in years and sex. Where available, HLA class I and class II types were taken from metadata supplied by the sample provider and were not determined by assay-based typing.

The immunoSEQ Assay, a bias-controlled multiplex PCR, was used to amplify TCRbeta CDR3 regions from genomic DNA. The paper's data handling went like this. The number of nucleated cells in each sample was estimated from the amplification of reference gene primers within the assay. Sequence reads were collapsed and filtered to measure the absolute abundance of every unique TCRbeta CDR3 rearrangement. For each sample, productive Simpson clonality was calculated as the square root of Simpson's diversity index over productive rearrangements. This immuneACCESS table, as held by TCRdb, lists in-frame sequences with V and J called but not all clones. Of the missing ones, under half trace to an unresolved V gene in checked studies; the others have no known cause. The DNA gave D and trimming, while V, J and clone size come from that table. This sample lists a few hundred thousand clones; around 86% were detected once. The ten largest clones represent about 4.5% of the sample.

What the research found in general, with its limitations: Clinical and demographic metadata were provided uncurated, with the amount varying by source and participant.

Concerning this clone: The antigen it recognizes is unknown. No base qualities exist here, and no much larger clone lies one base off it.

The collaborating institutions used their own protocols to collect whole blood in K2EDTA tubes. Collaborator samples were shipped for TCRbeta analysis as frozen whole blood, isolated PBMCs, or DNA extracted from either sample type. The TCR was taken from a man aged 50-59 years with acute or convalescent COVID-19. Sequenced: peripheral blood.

The base sequence is TGCAGCGTTGCGACGGGAAATGAAAAACTGTTTTTT. This gives the protein CSVATGNEKLFF. The V and J segments used are TRBV29-1 and TRBJ1-4, with no reliable assignment of the D segment. Taken from cysteine to phenylalanine, the CDR3 has 12 residues. Of all the DNA, just the CDR3 is kept, 36 bases in frame from base 1. V drops 4 bases and J drops 5 bases, leaving 8 bases in between. In the germline V gene, CDR1 corresponds to SQVTM and CDR2 to ANQGSEA.